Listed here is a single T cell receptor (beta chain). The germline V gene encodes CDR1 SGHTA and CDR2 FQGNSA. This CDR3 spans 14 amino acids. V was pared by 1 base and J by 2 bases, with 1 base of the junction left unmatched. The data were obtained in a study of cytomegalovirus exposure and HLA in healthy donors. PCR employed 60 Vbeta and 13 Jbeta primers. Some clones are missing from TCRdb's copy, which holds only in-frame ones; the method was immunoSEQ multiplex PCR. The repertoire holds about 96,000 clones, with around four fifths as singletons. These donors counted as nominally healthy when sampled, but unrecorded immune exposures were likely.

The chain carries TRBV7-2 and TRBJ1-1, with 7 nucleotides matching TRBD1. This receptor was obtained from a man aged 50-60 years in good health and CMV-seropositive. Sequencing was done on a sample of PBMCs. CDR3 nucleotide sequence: TGTGCCAGCAGCTTAGGGACAGGTAACACTGAAGCTTTCTTT. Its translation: CASSLGTGNTEAFF.